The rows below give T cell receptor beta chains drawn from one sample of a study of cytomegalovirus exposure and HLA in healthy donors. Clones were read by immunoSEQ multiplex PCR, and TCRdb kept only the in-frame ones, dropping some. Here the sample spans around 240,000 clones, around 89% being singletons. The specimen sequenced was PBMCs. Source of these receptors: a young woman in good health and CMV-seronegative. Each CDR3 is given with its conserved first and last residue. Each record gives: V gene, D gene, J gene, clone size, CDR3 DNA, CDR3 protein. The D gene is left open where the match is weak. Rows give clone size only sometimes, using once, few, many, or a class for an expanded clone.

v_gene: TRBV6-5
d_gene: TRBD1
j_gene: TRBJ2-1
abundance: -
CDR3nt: TGTGCCAGCAGTTACAAGAGGGCCAGGATACAGGGGGAGTTCTTC
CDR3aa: CASSYKRARIQGEFF

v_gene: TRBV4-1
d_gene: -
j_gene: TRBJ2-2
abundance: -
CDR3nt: TGCGCCAGCAGCCACCCGGCAGGGAACACCGGGGAGCTGTTTTTT
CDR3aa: CASSHPAGNTGELFF

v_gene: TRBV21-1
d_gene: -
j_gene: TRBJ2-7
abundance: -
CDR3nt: TGTGCCAGCAGCAAGGGGACTAGCTCTCACGAGCAGTACTTC
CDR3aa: CASSKGTSSHEQYF

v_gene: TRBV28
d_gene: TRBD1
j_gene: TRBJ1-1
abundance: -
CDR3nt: TGTGCCAGCAGTTTCGGCAGGGGGGAAGCTTTCTTT
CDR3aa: CASSFGRGEAFF

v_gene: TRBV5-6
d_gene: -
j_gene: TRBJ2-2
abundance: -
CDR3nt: TGTGCCAGCAGCTTTTTACAGTACACCGGGGAGCTGTTTTTT
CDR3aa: CASSFLQYTGELFF

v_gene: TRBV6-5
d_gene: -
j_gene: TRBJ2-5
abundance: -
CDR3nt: TGTGCCAGCAGTTCCCGAGGAGAGACCCAGTACTTC
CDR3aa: CASSSRGETQYF

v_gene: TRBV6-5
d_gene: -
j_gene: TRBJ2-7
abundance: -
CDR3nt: TGTGCCAGCAGTTACGCAGGGGACTCCTACGAGCAGTACTTC
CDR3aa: CASSYAGDSYEQYF

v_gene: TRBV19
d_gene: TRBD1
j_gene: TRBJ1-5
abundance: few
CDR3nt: TGTGCCAGTAGTAAAGGACAGGGGTTTCAGCCCCAGCATTTT
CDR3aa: CASSKGQGFQPQHF

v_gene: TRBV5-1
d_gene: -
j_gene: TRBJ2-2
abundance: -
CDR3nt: TGCGCCAGCAGGCGTGAGACCGGGGAGCTGTTTTTT
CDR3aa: CASRRETGELFF

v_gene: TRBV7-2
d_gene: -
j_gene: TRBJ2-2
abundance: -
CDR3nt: TGTGCCAGCAGCTTAGCTGAGGTCTACACCGGGGAGCTGTTTTTT
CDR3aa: CASSLAEVYTGELFF

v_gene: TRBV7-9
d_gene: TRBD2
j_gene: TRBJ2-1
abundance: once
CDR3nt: TGTGCCAGCAGCTTATCAGGGACTAGCGGAAATGAGCAGTTCTTC
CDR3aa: CASSLSGTSGNEQFF

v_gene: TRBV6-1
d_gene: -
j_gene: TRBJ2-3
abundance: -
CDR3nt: TGTGCCAGCAGTGATGCACAGGGTGTAACAGATACGCAGTATTTT
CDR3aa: CASSDAQGVTDTQYF

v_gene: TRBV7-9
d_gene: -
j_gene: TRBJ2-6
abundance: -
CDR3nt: TGTGCCAGCAGCTTCGGGGACTCTGGGGCCAACGTCCTGACTTTC
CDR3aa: CASSFGDSGANVLTF

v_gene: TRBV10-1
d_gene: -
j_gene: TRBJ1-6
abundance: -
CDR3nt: TGCGCCAGCAGTGACAGGGATAATTCACCCCTCCACTTT
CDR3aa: CASSDRDNSPLHF

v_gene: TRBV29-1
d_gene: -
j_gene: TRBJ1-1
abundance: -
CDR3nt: TGCAGCGTTAGTCGCTGGGACAACCTGAACACTGAAGCTTTCTTT
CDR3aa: CSVSRWDNLNTEAFF

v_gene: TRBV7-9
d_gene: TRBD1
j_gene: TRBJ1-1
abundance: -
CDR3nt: TGTGCCAGCAGCCGACAGGGCGCGGACACTGAAGCTTTCTTT
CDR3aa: CASSRQGADTEAFF

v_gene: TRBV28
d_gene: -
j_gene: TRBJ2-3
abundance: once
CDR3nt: TGTGCCAGCAGTTTCCCGAGACAGAAATTCACAGATACGCAGTATTTT
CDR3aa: CASSFPRQKFTDTQYF

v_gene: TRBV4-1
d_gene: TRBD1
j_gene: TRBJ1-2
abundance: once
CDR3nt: TGCGCCAGCAGCCAAGAACAGGACAGGGGTTATGGCTACACCTTC
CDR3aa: CASSQEQDRGYGYTF

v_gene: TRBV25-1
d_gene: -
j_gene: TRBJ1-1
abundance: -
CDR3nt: TGTGCCAGCAGTGAGAACCCCGTCGGGGAAGGTGAAGCTTTCTTT
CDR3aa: CASSENPVGEGEAFF

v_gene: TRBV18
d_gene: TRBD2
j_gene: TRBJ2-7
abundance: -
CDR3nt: TGTGCCAGCTCACCAGGCCGGGGGGCCTACGAGCAGTACTTC
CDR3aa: CASSPGRGAYEQYF

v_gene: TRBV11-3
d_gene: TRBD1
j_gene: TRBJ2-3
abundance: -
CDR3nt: TGTGCCAGCAGCTCCCGACAGGGAAAAGGGACAGATACGCAGTATTTT
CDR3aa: CASSSRQGKGTDTQYF

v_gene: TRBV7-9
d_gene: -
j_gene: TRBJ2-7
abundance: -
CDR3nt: TGTGCCAGCAGCTTAGTCGAGCCCTCGCCCGAGCAGTACTTC
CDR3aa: CASSLVEPSPEQYF

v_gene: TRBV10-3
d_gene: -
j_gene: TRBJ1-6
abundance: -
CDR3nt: TGTGCCATCAGTGAGGTTCGGGTCGACTATAATTCACCCCTCCACTTT
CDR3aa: CAISEVRVDYNSPLHF

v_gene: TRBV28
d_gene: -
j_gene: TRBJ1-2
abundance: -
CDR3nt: TGTGCCAGCAGTCTACAGGGATTTGGCTATGGCTACACCTTC
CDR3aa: CASSLQGFGYGYTF

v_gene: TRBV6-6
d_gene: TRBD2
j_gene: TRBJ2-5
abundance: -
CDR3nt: TGTGCCAGCCGGGGGGTCCAAGAGACCCAGTACTTC
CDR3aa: CASRGVQETQYF

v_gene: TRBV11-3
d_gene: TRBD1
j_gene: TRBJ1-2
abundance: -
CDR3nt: TGTGCCAGCAGCTCCGGACAGGACTATGGCTACACCTTC
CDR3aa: CASSSGQDYGYTF

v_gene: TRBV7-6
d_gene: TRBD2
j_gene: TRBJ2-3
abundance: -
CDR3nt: TGTGCCAGCGGGGGGGTGGCAGATACGCAGTATTTT
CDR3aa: CASGGVADTQYF

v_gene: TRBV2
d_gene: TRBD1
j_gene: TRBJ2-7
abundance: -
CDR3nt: TGTGCCAGCAGTGAGCCGAGGACAGGGTACTCCTACGAGCAGTACTTC
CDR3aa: CASSEPRTGYSYEQYF

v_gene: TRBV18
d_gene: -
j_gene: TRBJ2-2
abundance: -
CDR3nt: TGTGCCAGTAAGGGGCAGTTCAACACCGGGGAGCTGTTTTTT
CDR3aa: CASKGQFNTGELFF

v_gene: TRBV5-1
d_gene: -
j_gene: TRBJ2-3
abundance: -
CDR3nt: TGCGCCAGCAGCTTGGGCGGCACAGATACGCAGTATTTT
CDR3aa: CASSLGGTDTQYF

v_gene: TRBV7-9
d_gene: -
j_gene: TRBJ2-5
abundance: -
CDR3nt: TGTGCCAGCACCTCAGGGGAGACCCAGTACTTC
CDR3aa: CASTSGETQYF

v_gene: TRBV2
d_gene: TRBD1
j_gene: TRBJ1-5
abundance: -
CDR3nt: TGTGCCAATCAGGACAGGGGGTATAGCAATCAGCCCCAGCATTTT
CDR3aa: CANQDRGYSNQPQHF

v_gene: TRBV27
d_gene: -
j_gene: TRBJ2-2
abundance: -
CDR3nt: TGTGCCAGCAGTAACGACGTGGGCGGGGTACCGAACACCGGGGAGCTGTTTTTT
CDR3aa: CASSNDVGGVPNTGELFF

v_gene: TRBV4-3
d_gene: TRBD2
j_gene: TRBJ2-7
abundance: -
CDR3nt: TGCGCCAGCAGGCTCTCAGTTTCTAGCGGGGTAAACGAGCAGTACTTC
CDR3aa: CASRLSVSSGVNEQYF

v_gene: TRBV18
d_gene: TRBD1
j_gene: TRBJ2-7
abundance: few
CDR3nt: TGTGCCAGCTCACCAGATCGGACAGGGGGCTACGAGCAGTACTTC
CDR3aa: CASSPDRTGGYEQYF

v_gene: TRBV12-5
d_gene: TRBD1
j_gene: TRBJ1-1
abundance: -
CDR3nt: TGTGCTAGTGGGACAACAGGGGGCGAGGTGAACACTGAAGCTTTCTTT
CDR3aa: CASGTTGGEVNTEAFF

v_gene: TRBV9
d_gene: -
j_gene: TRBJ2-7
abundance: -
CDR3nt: TGTGCCAGCAGCGTAGAAGAGGGGGCCTACGAGCAGTACTTC
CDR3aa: CASSVEEGAYEQYF

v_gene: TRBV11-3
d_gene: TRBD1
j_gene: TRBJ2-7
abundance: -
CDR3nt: TGTGCCAGCAGCTTAGATACAGGGGCGGACGAGCAGTACTTC
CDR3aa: CASSLDTGADEQYF

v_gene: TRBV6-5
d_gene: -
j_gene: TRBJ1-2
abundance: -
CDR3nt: TGTGCCAGCCGGATCGGGATCAACTATGGCTACACCTTC
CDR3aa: CASRIGINYGYTF

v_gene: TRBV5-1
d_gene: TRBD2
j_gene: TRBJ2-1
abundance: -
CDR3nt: TGCGCCAGCAGCTTGTGGGGACTAGCAAATGAGCAGTTCTTC
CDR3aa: CASSLWGLANEQFF

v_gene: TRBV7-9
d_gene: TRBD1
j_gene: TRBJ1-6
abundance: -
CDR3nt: TGTGCCAGCAGCATAACCGGGGGACAGGGAAATTCACCCCTCCACTTT
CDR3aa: CASSITGGQGNSPLHF

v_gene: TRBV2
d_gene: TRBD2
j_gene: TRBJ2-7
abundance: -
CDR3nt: TGTGCCAGCAGCCAGGGACTAGCGGGGTACGAGCAGTACTTC
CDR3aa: CASSQGLAGYEQYF

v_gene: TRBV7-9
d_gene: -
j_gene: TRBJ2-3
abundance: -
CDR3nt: TGTGCCAGCAGCTCCCGACAGGCTAGCACAGATACGCAGTATTTT
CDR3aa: CASSSRQASTDTQYF

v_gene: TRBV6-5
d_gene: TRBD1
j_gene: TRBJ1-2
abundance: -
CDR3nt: TGTGCCAGCAGTTTCGGGACAGACTATGGCTACACCTTC
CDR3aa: CASSFGTDYGYTF

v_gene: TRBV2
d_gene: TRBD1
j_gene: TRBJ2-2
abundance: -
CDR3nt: TGTGCCAGCAGTCCCGGGACAGGGTCCGGGGAGCTGTTTTTT
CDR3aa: CASSPGTGSGELFF

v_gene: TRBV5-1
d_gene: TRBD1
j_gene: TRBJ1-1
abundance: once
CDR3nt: TGCGCCAGCAGCTTAGGGACAGGGAAGAGGGCCACTGAAGCTTTCTTT
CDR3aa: CASSLGTGKRATEAFF

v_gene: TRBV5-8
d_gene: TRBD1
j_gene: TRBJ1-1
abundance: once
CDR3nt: TGTGCCAGCAGCAGGGGGCCGGCTGAAGCTTTCTTT
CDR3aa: CASSRGPAEAFF

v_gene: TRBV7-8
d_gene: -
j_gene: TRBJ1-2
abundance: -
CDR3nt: TGTGCCAGCAGCCCGGAGTTCTATGGCTACACCTTC
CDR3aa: CASSPEFYGYTF

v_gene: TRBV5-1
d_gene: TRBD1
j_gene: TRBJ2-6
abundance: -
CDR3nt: TGCGCCAGCAGCTTGTTACAGGGGGCAAACGGGGCCAACGTCCTGACTTTC
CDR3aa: CASSLLQGANGANVLTF

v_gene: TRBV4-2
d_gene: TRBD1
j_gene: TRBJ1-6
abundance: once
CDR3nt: TGTGCCAGCAGCCCGGACAGGGAAAATAATTCACCCCTCCACTTT
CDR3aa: CASSPDRENNSPLHF

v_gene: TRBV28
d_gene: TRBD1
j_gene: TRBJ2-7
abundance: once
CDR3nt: TGTGCCAGCAGTTCCTACAGGGGGCCCTACGAGCAGTACTTC
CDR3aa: CASSSYRGPYEQYF